This T cell receptor (beta chain) was sequenced during a study of cytomegalovirus exposure and HLA in healthy donors. As for the study in general: There were 100 million to 130 million unique TCR beta sequences, drawn from about 180 million T cells, in an earlier analysis. Drawn from HLA-typed donors, around 85 million unique TCRs were held in an early data release.

Primers: 60 Vbeta forward and 13 Jbeta reverse. Method: immunoSEQ multiplex PCR; TCRdb's copy keeps in-frame clones and lacks some. Among over 120,000 clones listed, about three quarters were seen once. This CDR3 contains 13 residues. Germline CDR1 reads SGDLS; CDR2 reads YYNGEE. V shed 4 bases, J shed 8 bases, and the junction held 6 bases outside the gene matches. Worth noting for this clone: The target antigen is unknown.

Study outcomes and limitations: A later analysis reportedly found fewer N-insertions in an Asian-associated ancestry cluster than the roughly 670-donor mean. Presence/absence analyses assumed roughly uniform sequencing depth across donors.

The sample comprised PBMCs. V is TRBV9 and J is TRBJ1-2, with TRBD1 matching over 9 bases. The receptor was derived from a male donor in good health and CMV-seronegative. The DNA for the CDR3 is TGTGCCAGCAGCCCCGACAGGGGGGACGGCTACACCTTC. Translated: CASSPDRGDGYTF.